This TCR beta chain was sequenced in a study of blood T cell repertoires in COVID-19. Study context: Sample material is recorded as cDNA or gDNA derived from T cells, B-cell-depleted T cells, or PBMCs.

In assigning cohorts, the study relied on participant-reported clinical history. The CDR3 has 16 residues. The V end was cut by 2 bases, the J end by 0 bases, with 14 bases between. Germline CDR1 and CDR2: MNHEY and SVGAGI. Clones were sequenced by immunoSEQ multiplex PCR, and TCRdb holds only the in-frame ones, with some missing. The sample comprises 190,000 or so clones, approximately 86% of which are singletons, and around 2.3% rests with the top ten. This sequence originates from a woman in her 30s who had recovered from COVID-19. The chain is built from TRBV6-5 and TRBJ2-7; TRBD1 might be the D (6 bases). Sequenced material: PBMCs or T cells enriched from blood (not recorded which). The CDR3 DNA follows: TGTGCCAGCAGTTACCCCGGACAGCAGACCTCCTACGAGCAGTACTTC. Its translation: CASSYPGQQTSYEQYF.